This entry describes one TCR beta chain. The antigen remains undetermined. The sample is drawn from a study of shared clonotypes between healthy human individuals. Study results and caveats: Sequencing depth was expected to influence donor clonotype sharing.

A deep-level run was used for the assay. Every subset had its genomic DNA shared out evenly among several immunoSEQ plates. Repertoires were generated with immunoSEQ multiplex PCR, while TCRdb's copy carries only in-frame clones and drops some. The profile shows millions of clones, roughly 96% of them singletons. V gave up 0 bases and J gave up 11 bases; unmatched junction bases: 10. This CDR3 is 15 amino acids long. In germline, CDR1 is SGHNT, CDR2 YYREEE (reference sequence). V gene TRBV5-4 combines with J gene TRBJ2-3; 9 bases map to TRBD2. Sequenced: naive CD4+ T cells sorted from blood. Stated subset: CD45RA+ positively selected. The receptor's source is a man in his late teens or twenties in good health. The CDR3 sequence is CASSLAQVGLAKQYF. In nucleotides, the CDR3 is TGTGCCAGCAGCTTGGCACAGGTCGGACTAGCGAAGCAGTATTTT. The full variable domain, rest sourced from reference TRBV5-4 and TRBJ2-3, is ETGVTQSPTHLIKTRGQQVTLRCSSQSGHNTVSWYQQALGQGPQFIFQYYREEENGRGNFPPRFSGLQFPNYSSELNVNALELDDSALYLCASSLAQVGLAKQYFGPGTRLTVL.